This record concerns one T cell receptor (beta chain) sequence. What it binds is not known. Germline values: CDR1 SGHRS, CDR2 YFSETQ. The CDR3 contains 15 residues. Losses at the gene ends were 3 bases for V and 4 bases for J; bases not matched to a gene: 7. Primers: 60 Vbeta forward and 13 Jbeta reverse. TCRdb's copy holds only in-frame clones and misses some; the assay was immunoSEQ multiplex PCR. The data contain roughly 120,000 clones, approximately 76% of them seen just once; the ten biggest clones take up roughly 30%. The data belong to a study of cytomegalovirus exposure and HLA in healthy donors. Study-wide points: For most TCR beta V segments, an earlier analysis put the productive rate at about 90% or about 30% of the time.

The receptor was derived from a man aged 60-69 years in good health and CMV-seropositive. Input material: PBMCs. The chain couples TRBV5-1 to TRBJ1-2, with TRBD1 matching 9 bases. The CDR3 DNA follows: TGCGCCAGCAGCTCGAACAGGGGGCAGGGCTATGGCTACACCTTC. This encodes CASSSNRGQGYGYTF. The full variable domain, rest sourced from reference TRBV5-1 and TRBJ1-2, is KAGVTQTPRYLIKTRGQQVTLSCSPISGHRSVSWYQQTPGQGLQFLFEYFSETQRNKGNFPGRFSGRQFSNSRSEMNVSTLELGDSALYLCASSSNRGQGYGYTFGSGTRLTVV.